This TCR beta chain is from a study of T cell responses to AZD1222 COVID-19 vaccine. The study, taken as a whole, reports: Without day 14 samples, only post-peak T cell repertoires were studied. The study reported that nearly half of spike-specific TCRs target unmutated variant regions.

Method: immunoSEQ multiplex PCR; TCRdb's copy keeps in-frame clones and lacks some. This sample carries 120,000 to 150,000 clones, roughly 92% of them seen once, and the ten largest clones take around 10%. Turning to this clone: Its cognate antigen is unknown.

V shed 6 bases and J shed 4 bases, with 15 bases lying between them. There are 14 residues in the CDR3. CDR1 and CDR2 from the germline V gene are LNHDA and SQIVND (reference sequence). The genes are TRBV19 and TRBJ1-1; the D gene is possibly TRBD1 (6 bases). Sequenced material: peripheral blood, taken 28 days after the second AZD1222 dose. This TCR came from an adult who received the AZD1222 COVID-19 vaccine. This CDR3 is CASSQQGLATEAFF. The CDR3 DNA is TGTGCCAGTAGCCAACAGGGCCTCGCCACTGAAGCTTTCTTT.